Each of the 2 T cell receptor beta chains below was sequenced from the same sample in a study of T cells in Graves' hyperthyroidism and ophthalmopathy. TCR beta CDR3 regions were amplified from RNA transcripts. Primed by the HTBI set, a first-round RT-PCR was run on the TCR CDR3. TCRdb re-derived calls from the multiplex PCR reads in MiXCR, one entry per CDR3 protein. The sample includes about 410,000 distinct CDR3 sequences, around 15% of them seen just once. Sequencing used blood. The receptors were gathered from a man aged 18 to 29 with Graves' ophthalmopathy.

This clonotype was seen a few times. V gene TRBV18 combines with J gene TRBJ1-3, with D unclear. The CDR3 runs to 13 residues. The V end lost 3 bases, the J end lost 4 bases, and 7 bases lay between the germline ends. From germline, CDR1 is KGHSH and CDR2 LQKENI. CDR3 DNA: TGTGCCAGCTCACCTTCCCAGGGAAACACCATATATTTT. Translating gives CASSPSQGNTIYF.

This clonotype has more than one count but fewer than ten. The chain links TRBV19 to TRBJ2-1; 8 bases fit TRBD2. This CDR3 comprises 16 residues. The V and J ends lost 3 bases and 6 bases, in that order; junction bases with no gene match: 10. Germline values: CDR1 LNHDA, CDR2 SQIVND (reference sequence). The CDR3 nucleotides are TGTGCCAGTAGTATGCATACCGGGACTAGACGCAATGAGCAGTTCTTC. It codes for CASSMHTGTRRNEQFF.